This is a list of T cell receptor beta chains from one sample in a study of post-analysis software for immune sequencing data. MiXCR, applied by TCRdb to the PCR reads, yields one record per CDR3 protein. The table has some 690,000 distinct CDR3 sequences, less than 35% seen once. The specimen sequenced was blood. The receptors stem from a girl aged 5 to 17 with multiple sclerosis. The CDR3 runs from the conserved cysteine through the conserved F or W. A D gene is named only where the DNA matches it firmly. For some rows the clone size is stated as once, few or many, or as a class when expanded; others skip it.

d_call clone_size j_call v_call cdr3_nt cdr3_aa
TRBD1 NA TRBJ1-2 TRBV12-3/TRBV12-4 TGTGCCAGCAGTCCCCCGGGACAGGGGATTTTATCGGATGGCTACACCTTC CASSPPGQGILSDGYTF
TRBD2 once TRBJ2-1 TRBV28 TGTGCCAGCAGAAAACTAGCGTCCTCCTACAATGAGCAGTTCTTC CASRKLASSYNEQFF
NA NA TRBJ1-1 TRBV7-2 TGTGCCAGCAGCTTCTGGGGAATGAACACTGAAGCTTTCTTT CASSFWGMNTEAFF
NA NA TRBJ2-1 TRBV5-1 TGCGCCAGTAGAAAGGACAGCTTAAACAATGAGCAGTTCTTC CASRKDSLNNEQFF
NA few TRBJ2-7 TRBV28 TGTGCCAGCAGGCGCTCTAGGGCGGCCATCTACGAGCAGTACTTC CASRRSRAAIYEQYF
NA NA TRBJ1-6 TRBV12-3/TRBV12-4 TGTGCCAGCAGCCTGAGGGGGGCCAATTCACCCCTCCACTTT CASSLRGANSPLHF
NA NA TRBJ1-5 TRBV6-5 TGTGCCAGCAGAACGGCACAGGGCCCCCAGCATTTT CASRTAQGPQHF
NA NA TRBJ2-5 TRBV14 TGTGCCAGCAGCCAGGCCGGGTCGGCTAGTCAAGAGACCCAGTACTTC CASSQAGSASQETQYF
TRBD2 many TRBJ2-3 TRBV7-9 TGTGCCAGCAGCTTAGGCGGGGGGGGCACAGATACGCAGTATTTT CASSLGGGGTDTQYF
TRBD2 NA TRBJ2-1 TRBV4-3 TGCGCCAGCAGCCAAGATCAGGCTAGCGGACCCTACAATGAGCAGTTCTTC CASSQDQASGPYNEQFF
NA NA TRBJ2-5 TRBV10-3 TGTGCCATCAGTGGCACCAAGAGAACCCAGTACTTC CAISGTKRTQYF
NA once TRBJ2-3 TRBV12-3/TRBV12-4 TGTGCCAGAAGTTTAGCAGATACGCAGTATTTT CARSLADTQYF
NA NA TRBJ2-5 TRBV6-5 TGTGCCAGCAGTTACTGGCCGGGTCCTACTAGTGTAGTAGAGACCCAGTACTTC CASSYWPGPTSVVETQYF
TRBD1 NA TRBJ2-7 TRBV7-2 TGTGCCAGCAGCCAACAGACAGGGGGCATCGACGAGCAGTACTTC CASSQQTGGIDEQYF
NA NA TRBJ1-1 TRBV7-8 TGTGCCAGCAGCACCTTGCTGGGGGGATCCACTGAAGCTTTCTTT CASSTLLGGSTEAFF
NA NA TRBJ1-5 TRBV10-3 TGTGCCATCAGTGAGTCGGGGCCTAGCAATCAGCCCCAGCATTTT CAISESGPSNQPQHF
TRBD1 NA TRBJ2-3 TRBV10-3 TGTGCCATCAGTGAAGTAGGGGGCAGGAGCACAGATACGCAGTATTTT CAISEVGGRSTDTQYF
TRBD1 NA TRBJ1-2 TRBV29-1 TGCAGCGTTGAAACGGCAAGGGGACAGGGGAACTATGGCTACACCTTC CSVETARGQGNYGYTF
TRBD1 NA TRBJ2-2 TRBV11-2 TGTGCCAGCAGCCTAGTTAGGGGGCCAACCACCCGGGAGCTGTTTTTT CASSLVRGPTTRELFF
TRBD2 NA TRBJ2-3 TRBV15 TGTGCCACCAGCACATATGGGGGGACTAGCGTGGTAGATACGCAGTATTTT CATSTYGGTSVVDTQYF
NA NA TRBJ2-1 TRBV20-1 TGCAGTGCCCCCTCGGGGCCGCTTAGCGGTGAGCAGTTCTTC CSAPSGPLSGEQFF
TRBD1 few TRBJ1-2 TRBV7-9 TGTGCCAGCAGCCTAGAGGGACAGGGGGGCTCTGGCTACACCTTC CASSLEGQGGSGYTF
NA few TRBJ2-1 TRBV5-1 TGCGCCAGCGCCCTCAGAACGAGGGACACCCTGACCTACAATGAGCAGTTCTTC CASALRTRDTLTYNEQFF
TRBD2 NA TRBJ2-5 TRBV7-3 TGTGCCAGCAGCCCCCGAGCTAGCGGGGGAGAGACCCAGTACTTC CASSPRASGGETQYF
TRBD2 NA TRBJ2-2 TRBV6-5 TGTGCCAGCAGTTACATACTAGCGGGGGGTCCCTGCGGGGAGCTGTTTTTT CASSYILAGGPCGELFF
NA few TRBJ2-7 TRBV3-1 TGTGCCAGCAGCCTAGACAGGTCGACCTCCTACGAGCAGTACTTC CASSLDRSTSYEQYF
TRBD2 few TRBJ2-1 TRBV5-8 TGTGCCAGCAGCTTCCTAGCGGGAGGGGATGAGCAGTTCTTC CASSFLAGGDEQFF
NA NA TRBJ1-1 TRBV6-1 TGTGCCAGCCATGAATTGCGCACTGAAGCTTTCTTT CASHELRTEAFF
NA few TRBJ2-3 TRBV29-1 TGCAGCGTTGAAGATGGGCGTCACGCATTGGATACGCAGTATTTT CSVEDGRHALDTQYF
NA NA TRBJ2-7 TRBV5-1 TGCGCCAGCAGCTTGGGCAGTAGAGGCCACGAGCAGTACTTC CASSLGSRGHEQYF
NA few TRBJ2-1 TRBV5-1 TGCGCCAGCAGTCCCGACAGAGTAGAATACAATGAGCAGTTCTTC CASSPDRVEYNEQFF
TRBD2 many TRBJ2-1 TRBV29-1 TGCAGCGGGCTAGCGGGAGTTGAGCAGTTCTTC CSGLAGVEQFF
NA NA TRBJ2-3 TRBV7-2 TGTACCAGCAGCTTATCGGGGCGGGTAGATACGCAGTATTTT CTSSLSGRVDTQYF
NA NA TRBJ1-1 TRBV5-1 TGCGCCAGCACCAACGGTGGTGAAGCTTTCTTT CASTNGGEAFF
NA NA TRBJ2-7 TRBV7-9 TGTGCCAGCAGTGTATTTGAGTATACAGGGAGTTACTACGAGCAGTACTTC CASSVFEYTGSYYEQYF
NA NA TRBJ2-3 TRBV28 TGTGCCAGCAGTTTATTTGGGGCTCCTAGGTTGTATTTT CASSLFGAPRLYF
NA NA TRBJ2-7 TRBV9 TGTGCCAGCAGCGATAGACAGAGCTCCTACGAGCAGTACTTC CASSDRQSSYEQYF
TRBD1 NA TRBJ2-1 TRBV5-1 TGCGCCAGCCGTCCGACAGGGGGCCCCTACAATGAGCAGTTCTTC CASRPTGGPYNEQFF
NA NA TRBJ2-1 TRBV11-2 TGTGCCAGCAGCGTACTACAGGCTGAGCAGTTCTTC CASSVLQAEQFF
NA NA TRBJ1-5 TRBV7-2 TGTGCCAGCAGCGGCCGGTTTGGCGATCAGCCCCAGCATTTT CASSGRFGDQPQHF
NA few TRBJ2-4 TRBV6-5 TGTGCCAGCAGTTACCCTAGACAGGGAGGCATTCAGTACTTC CASSYPRQGGIQYF
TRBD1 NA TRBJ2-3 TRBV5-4 TGTGCCAGCAGCTTGGAGAGACAGGGGGTATTCGATACGCAGTATTTT CASSLERQGVFDTQYF
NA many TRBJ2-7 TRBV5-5 TGTGCCAGCAGCTTGGATTACGGAACCGAGCAGTACTTC CASSLDYGTEQYF
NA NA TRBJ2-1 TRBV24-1 TGTGCCACCAGTGACCCCATGACTAGATCGGACGACAATGAGCAGTTCTTC CATSDPMTRSDDNEQFF
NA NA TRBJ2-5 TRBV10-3 TGTGCCATCAGTGAGGCCGCCGGGCTTCAAGAGACCCAGTACTTC CAISEAAGLQETQYF
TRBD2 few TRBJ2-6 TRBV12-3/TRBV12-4 TGTGCCAGCAGTCGCGGGAGGGGGGCCAACGTCCTGACTTTC CASSRGRGANVLTF
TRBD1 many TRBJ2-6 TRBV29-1 TGCAGCGTTAGGGGGCGGACAGGACCGAGCTCTGGGGCCAACGTCCTGACTTTC CSVRGRTGPSSGANVLTF
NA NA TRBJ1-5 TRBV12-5 TGTGCTAGTGGTTTGGTACAACTGGGTTGCAATCAGCCCCAGCATTTT CASGLVQLGCNQPQHF
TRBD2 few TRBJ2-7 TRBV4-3 TGCACCAGCAGCCAAGATTGGGGGGGGGTCGACGAGCAGTACTTC CTSSQDWGGVDEQYF
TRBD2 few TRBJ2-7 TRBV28 TGTGCCAGCAGTTTTTTGCGGGAGGACTACGAGCAGTACTTC CASSFLREDYEQYF
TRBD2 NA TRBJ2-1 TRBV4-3 TGCGCCAGCAGCCAGAGACTAGCGTCCCTCTACAATGAGCAGTTCTTC CASSQRLASLYNEQFF
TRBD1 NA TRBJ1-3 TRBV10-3 TGTGCCATCAGTGAGGCCAGGGGGCGCGGAAACACCATATATTTT CAISEARGRGNTIYF
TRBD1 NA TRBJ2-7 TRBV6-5 TGTGCCAGCAGAAGGAACAGGGGTTCTTTCTCCTACGAGCAGTACTTC CASRRNRGSFSYEQYF
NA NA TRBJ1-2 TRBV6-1 TGTGCCAGCAGTGAGGGGACGGTTATGGAGTACACCTTC CASSEGTVMEYTF
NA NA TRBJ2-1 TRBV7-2 TGTGCCAGCAGCTTTAGGCTCGTGGAGGGTGAGCAGTTCTTC CASSFRLVEGEQFF